The TCR beta chain described here comes from a study of T-cell reconstitution after alpha-beta-depleted transplantation in children. The study, taken as a whole, reports: Hyperexpanded clones declined; after one year, newly produced T cells mostly supplied diversity.

This clonotype was seen ten or more times. Its specificity is unknown. The TCRbeta library incorporated unique molecular identifiers. Each CDR3 protein gets one entry after TCRdb re-called the PCR reads with MiXCR. This sample carries hundreds of thousands of distinct CDR3 sequences, more than 9% of them seen once, and the ten largest clones take around 20%. Sequences were derived from peripheral blood, sampled 180 days after TCRalphabeta/CD19-depleted stem cell transplant. This receptor was taken from a male patient under 10 years old who had a stem cell transplant for chronic granulomatous disease, so the T cells may come from the graft donor.

The CDR3 sequence is CASSRRTMVEETQYF. The CDR3 nucleotides read TGTGCCAGCAGTCGACGGACTATGGTGGAAGAGACCCAGTACTTC. The chain carries TRBV27 and TRBJ2-5, with D possibly being TRBD2 (6 bases). With 5 bases removed from V and 3 bases from J, the gap between germline ends came to 16 bases. The CDR3 has 15 residues. The germline gives CDR1 MNHEY, CDR2 SMNVEV (reference sequence).